Following are 23 T cell receptor beta chains from one sample sequenced in a study of T-cell memory formation after mild COVID-19. MiXCR, applied by TCRdb to the 5' RACE reads, yields one record per CDR3 protein. The sample lists about 50,000 distinct CDR3 sequences, approximately 12% occurring once. Sequenced sample: PBMCs or a T cell subset sorted from them (not recorded which). The source of these receptors is a man between 18 and 35 years old who had mild COVID-19 (a few samples of this study predate the infection). Cell type and time point are not known.

V gene TRBV18 combines with J gene TRBJ2-1; a weak D match, TRBD2 (6 bases). The germline gives CDR1 KGHSH, CDR2 LQKENI. The CDR3 runs to 17 residues. The ends were cut back, 2 bases at V and 0 bases at J, with 14 bases in the middle. The CDR3 DNA follows: TGTGCCAGCTCACCAGGGGACGGAGGGGCCTCCTACAATGAGCAGTTCTTC. The encoded protein is CASSPGDGGASYNEQFF.

This clonotype was recorded at least ten times. The CDR3 loop is CASSPMPGLGYEQYF. DNA of the CDR3: TGTGCCAGCAGCCCTATGCCGGGACTAGGCTACGAGCAGTACTTC. The V call is TRBV7-3, the J call TRBJ2-7; 8 bases are shared with TRBD2. Germline V gene sequence: CDR1 SGHTA, CDR2 FQGTGA. The CDR3 contains 15 residues. Losses at the gene ends were 5 bases for V and 3 bases for J; bases not matched to a gene: 9.

This clonotype appeared a few times. The rearrangement joins TRBV4-3 to TRBJ2-1, with TRBD2 as a possible D gene (6 bases). Germline V lookup: CDR1 LGHNA, CDR2 YSLEER. The CDR3 length is 13 residues. With 4 bases removed from V and 7 bases from J, the gap between germline ends came to 11 bases. CDR3 residues: CASSPFSGNEQFF. The CDR3 bases are TGCGCCAGCAGCCCCTTTAGCGGTAATGAGCAGTTCTTC.

The rearrangement links TRBV4-1 to TRBJ2-1; either TRBD1 or TRBD2 may fit D (5 bases each). The CDR3 runs 14 residues. Germline CDR1 is MGHRA and CDR2 is YSYEKL. Deletions cut 2 bases from V and 9 bases from J, with 14 bases between. The CDR3 reads CASSQTGAQGEQFF. The CDR3 bases are TGCGCCAGCAGCCAAACCGGGGCTCAGGGTGAGCAGTTCTTC.

This clonotype was recorded many times. The chain joins TRBV5-8 to TRBJ2-3, with unresolved D. The V and J ends lost 0 bases and 2 bases respectively, with 7 bases between them. The CDR3 runs to 14 residues. Germline values: CDR1 SGHTS, CDR2 YDEGEE. The DNA for the CDR3 is TGTGCCAGCAGCTTGGGGCTCTACACAGATACGCAGTATTTT. Its protein product is CASSLGLYTDTQYF.

This clonotype has just a few counts. The chain has TRBV20-1 and TRBJ2-7; no clear D. The germline CDR1 and CDR2 sequences are DFQATT and SNEGSKA (reference sequence). The CDR3 has 13 amino acids. The V and J ends lost 1 base and 3 bases respectively, with 10 bases between them. CDR3 nucleotide sequence: TGCAGTGCTAGAGGACCTTTCAACTACGAGCAGTACTTC. Its protein is CSARGPFNYEQYF.

V is TRBV29-1 and J is TRBJ2-7; 10 bases map to TRBD2. This CDR3 region has 13 residues. CDR1 SQVTM and CDR2 ANQGSEA come from the germline V gene. V lost 4 bases, J lost 5 bases, and 5 bases stayed unmatched. The CDR3, as DNA: TGCAGCGTTGGGACTAGCGGCACGAACGAGCAGTACGTC. Translating it yields CSVGTSGTNEQYV.

This clonotype was seen repeatedly, ten times or more. This chain connects TRBV7-8 to TRBJ2-3, with 10 bases aligning to TRBD2. There are 21 residues in the CDR3. CDR1 and CDR2 (germline): SGHVS, FQNEAQ. Trimming took 6 bases from V and 0 from J; bases not matched to a gene: 21. For the CDR3, the DNA is TGTGCCAGCAGTCGCCCACGGCCTAGCGGGGGCGGGATAGTAAGCACAGATACGCAGTATTTT. Amino acids: CASSRPRPSGGGIVSTDTQYF.

The J gene is TRBJ2-3, the V gene TRBV7-2, with TRBD1 as a possible D gene (6 bases). The ends were cut back, 1 base at V and 2 bases at J, with 7 bases in the middle. Germline CDR1 reads SGHTA; CDR2 reads FQGNSA. This CDR3 contains 14 residues. Written as DNA, the CDR3 is TGTGCCAGCAGCTTAGGACAGGTCACAGATACGCAGTATTTT. It codes for CASSLGQVTDTQYF. The complete variable domain, with remaining parts taken from reference TRBV7-2 and TRBJ2-3, reads GAGVSQSPSNKVTEKGKDVELRCDPISGHTALYWYRQSLGQGLEFLIYFQGNSAPDKSGLPSDRFSAERTGGSVSTLTIQRTQQEDSAVYLCASSLGQVTDTQYFGPGTRLTVL.

This clonotype has a count of ten or more. The chain has TRBV20-1 and TRBJ2-5, with 7 positions matching TRBD2. With 3 bases clipped from V and 0 bases from J, the junction kept 7 bases outside the gene matches. The CDR3 length is 15 residues. Per germline, CDR1 DFQATT and CDR2 SNEGSKA (reference sequence). The CDR3 region is CSASPRAGDQETQYF. The DNA for the CDR3 is TGCAGTGCTAGTCCAAGGGCGGGGGACCAAGAGACCCAGTACTTC.

The sample holds a few counts of this clonotype. The chain employs TRBV15 and TRBJ2-2; D remains unclear. With 3 bases removed from V and 1 base from J, the gap between germline ends came to 3 bases. The germline CDR1 and CDR2 sequences are LNHNV and YYDKDF (reference sequence). The CDR3 extends over 13 amino acids. The CDR3 sequence is CATSSQNTGELFF. The CDR3 bases are TGTGCCACCAGCAGTCAGAACACCGGGGAGCTGTTTTTT.

This chain connects TRBV5-1 to TRBJ2-5; no firm D call. The CDR3 sequence is 13 residues long. The V gene lost 4 bases and the J gene lost 2 bases, with 9 bases spanning the gap. Germline V gene lookup returns CDR1 SGHRS and CDR2 YFSETQ. In DNA, the CDR3 is TGCGCCAGCAGCCCCGGAACACAAGAGACCCAGTACTTC. Translating it yields CASSPGTQETQYF.

This clonotype was recorded at least ten times. The chain carries TRBV29-1 and TRBJ1-1; no firm D call. The CDR3 is 12 residues long. Per the germline V gene, CDR1 is SQVTM and CDR2 is ANQGSEA. V lost 0 bases and J lost 6, with 8 bases in between. CDR3 loop: CSVEDGGAEAFF. The CDR3 region has the DNA TGCAGCGTTGAAGACGGTGGGGCTGAAGCTTTCTTT.

This clonotype was recorded at least ten times. The chain recombines TRBV7-2 with TRBJ2-3; 9 bases map to TRBD2. Germline V gene sequence: CDR1 SGHTA, CDR2 FQGNSA. This CDR3 has 15 amino acids. The V segment lost 5 bases and the J segment 4 bases; nucleotides outside the gene matches: 7. CDR3 DNA: TGTGCCAGCAGCCGAAATAGCGGGAGCGCAGATACGCAGTATTTT. Its translation is CASSRNSGSADTQYF. Looking up the rest from reference TRBV7-2 and TRBJ2-3 gives the full variable domain: GAGVSQSPSNKVTEKGKDVELRCDPISGHTALYWYRQSLGQGLEFLIYFQGNSAPDKSGLPSDRFSAERTGGSVSTLTIQRTQQEDSAVYLCASSRNSGSADTQYFGPGTRLTVL.

This clonotype turned up a few times. This chain uses TRBV7-2 with TRBJ2-7, with TRBD2 matching 10 bases. Unmatched junction bases numbered 9, after V lost 4 bases and J lost 3 bases. Germline loops: CDR1 SGHTA, CDR2 FQGNSA. CDR3 length: 16 residues. In DNA, the CDR3 is TGTGCCAGCAGCTCCTTAGCGGGGGGCTGGGACTACGAGCAGTACTTC. Residues: CASSSLAGGWDYEQYF.

This clonotype has ten or more counts. The chain combines TRBV5-6 with TRBJ2-5; D could derive from TRBD1 or TRBD2 (5 bases each). The V end lost 4 bases, the J end lost 10 bases, and 20 bases lay between the germline ends. The CDR3 loop spans 14 amino acids. The germline CDR1 and CDR2 sequences are SGHDT and YYEEEE. CDR3 DNA: TGTGCCAGCAGCCCGACGGGGCGGTATTTAGTCCAGTACTTC. Translation gives CASSPTGRYLVQYF. Full variable domain (rest looked up from reference TRBV5-6 and TRBJ2-5): DAGVTQSPTHLIKTRGQQVTLRCSPKSGHDTVSWYQQALGQGPQFIFQYYEEEERQRGNFPDRFSGHQFPNYSSELNVNALLLGDSALYLCASSPTGRYLVQYFGPGTRLLVL.

This clonotype was counted many times. The chain couples TRBV20-1 to TRBJ2-3; 9 nucleotides align to TRBD2. V shed 5 bases and J 4 bases; nucleotides not matched to a gene: 10. CDR1 DFQATT and CDR2 SNEGSKA come from the germline V gene (reference sequence). This CDR3 is built from 15 residues. CDR3 region: CSAPWAGGPADTQYF. CDR3 nucleotide sequence: TGCAGTGCTCCCTGGGCGGGGGGGCCGGCAGATACGCAGTATTTT.

This clonotype appeared many times. The rearrangement uses TRBV7-2 and TRBJ2-5; D ambiguous. The CDR3 totals 15 residues. Trimming took off 2 bases at V and 3 bases at J, with 13 bases between the two ends. The germline V gene has CDR1 SGHTA and CDR2 FQGNSA. The CDR3 loop reads CASSLKTRWEETQYF. CDR3 sequence (DNA): TGTGCCAGCAGCTTAAAGACCAGGTGGGAAGAGACCCAGTACTTC.

The V gene is TRBV11-2, the J gene TRBJ2-5; no clear D. V shed 1 base and J shed 4 bases, with 13 bases lying between them. CDR1 is SGHAT, CDR2 FQNNGV, per germline. CDR3 length: 15 residues. For the CDR3, the DNA is TGTGCCAGCAGCTTAGTTAGGTCCACCTCAGAGACCCAGTACTTC. It is translated as CASSLVRSTSETQYF.

Note on this clonotype: A much larger clone lies one base from this, so it may be a read error. This chain joins TRBV4-2 and TRBJ1-6, with no clear D. The germline V gene encodes CDR1 LGHNA and CDR2 YNFKEQ. The CDR3 extends over 14 amino acids. The germline V and J ends were trimmed by 4 bases and 7 bases, with 11 bases remaining between them. CDR3 amino acids: CASSRDGENSPLHF. As DNA, the CDR3 is TGTGCCAGCAGCCGAGACGGGGAAAATTCACCCCTCCACTTT.

This chain connects TRBV11-2 to TRBJ2-3, with 11 bases aligning to TRBD2. Germline V gives CDR1 SGHAT, CDR2 FQNNGV. This CDR3 has 16 amino acids. V dropped 2 bases and J dropped 6; count of bases not matched to a gene: 7. The DNA for the CDR3 is TGTGCCAGCAGCTTAAGGTGGACTAGCGGGCGGGATACGCAGTATTTT. Its translation is CASSLRWTSGRDTQYF.

This clonotype was counted only a few times. The gene calls are TRBV12-3 or TRBV12-4 and TRBJ1-1; unclear D gene. Trimming shortened V by 3 bases and J by 13 bases, and 18 bases separated the two germline ends. CDR3 length: 13 residues. The CDR3 DNA reads as TGTGCCAGCAGTTTTCAGGACGGTCGTCGCAGTTTCTTT. It codes for CASSFQDGRRSFF.

Many counts were recorded for this clonotype. The gene calls are TRBV24-1 and TRBJ2-3; possible D gene TRBD2, 6 bases. The V end was cut by 7 bases, the J end by 0 bases, with 7 bases between. The length of the CDR3 is 13 residues. CDR1 and CDR2 (germline): KGHDR, SFDVKD. CDR3 in amino acids: CATSGTSTDTQYF. The CDR3 bases are TGTGCCACCAGCGGGACTAGCACAGATACGCAGTATTTT.